The clone carrying this T cell receptor (beta chain) was detected a few times. No antigen is known for it. The entirety of the isolated RNA underwent reverse transcription, so expressed TCRB transcripts were sequenced. Only in-frame clones appear in the TCRdb table, and some are missing; sequencing was by immunoSEQ multiplex PCR. The sample holds 500,000 to 650,000 clones, around 11% seen once. Sort purity for all populations was recorded as exceeding 98%. The trim removed 0 bases at V and 3 bases at J, leaving 4 bases unmatched. Germline V gene sequence: CDR1 GTSNPN, CDR2 SVGIG (reference sequence). The CDR3 loop spans 14 amino acids. This sample stems from a study of beta chain features in type 1 diabetes. Study-wide points: No resolution was reached here on whether HLA type influences TCRB rearrangement. In type 1 diabetes patients, VDJ junctions had fewer insertions; deletions at these junctions were more frequent. Among all four CD4+ subsets, Type 1 diabetes patients had TCRB CDR3s that were moderately but significantly shorter.

This receptor was identified in a young man with type 1 diabetes. The chain joins TRBV30 to TRBJ2-7, with 8 positions matching TRBD1. The specimen was naive CD4+ T cells from blood. CDR3 protein: CAWSVQGVIYEQYF. The CDR3 bases are TGTGCCTGGAGTGTACAGGGGGTTATCTACGAGCAGTACTTC.